In this sample, the clone carrying this T cell receptor (beta chain) turned up many times. From RNA, the CDR3 regions of TCR beta chains were amplified and sequenced. The first-round RT-PCR employed HTBI primers together with the Qiagen OneStep RT-PCR kit. A multiplex PCR was then performed as the second round. In TCRdb, the multiplex PCR reads were re-called with MiXCR into one record per CDR3 protein. Seen here are some 410,000 distinct CDR3 sequences, over 20% observed once, and the top ten hold roughly 3%. This specimen comes from a study of Graves' ophthalmopathy and Graves' hyperthyroidism. Germline-derived CDR1 and CDR2 are LNHNV and YYDKDF (reference sequence). The CDR3 runs 19 residues. With 3 bases clipped from V and 4 bases from J, the junction kept 14 bases outside the gene matches.

The chain has TRBV15 and TRBJ2-6; TRBD1 matches at 8 bases. This clonotype originated in a young woman with stable Graves' hyperthyroidism. Sample: peripheral blood. CDR3 nucleotides: TGTGCCACCAGCAGGACTGGAAGCAGGGGGCGCGCCGGGGCCAACGTCCTGACTTTC. Its translation is CATSRTGSRGRAGANVLTF.